The 27 T cell receptor beta chains given below trace back to one sample, sequenced in a study of lymphopenia after photon versus proton radiotherapy. Profiled with immunoSEQ multiplex PCR; TCRdb holds only in-frame clones, not every one. The sample has 26,000 or so clones, 81% seen once. This specimen was peripheral blood, taken from a patient treated with photon-based radiotherapy. The receptors stem from a man between 45 and 60 years old with gastric cancer.

This clone was counted a single time. The rearrangement joins TRBV11-2 to TRBJ2-2, with 9 bases aligning to TRBD1. Per germline, CDR1 SGHAT and CDR2 FQNNGV. The CDR3 contains 15 residues. V lost 5 bases and J lost 3; bases outside the gene matches: 4. The DNA for the CDR3 is TGTGCCAGCAGCCTAGGGGACAGGGACACCGGGGAGCTGTTTTTT. Translated, it gives CASSLGDRDTGELFF.

The rearrangement uses TRBV7-6 and TRBJ1-1; 7 bases are a match to TRBD1. J was trimmed by 4 bases and V by 1 base; bases with no gene match: 6. Germline V lookup: CDR1 SGHVS, CDR2 FNYEAQ. The CDR3 has 15 amino acids. The CDR3 reads CASSLVQGGGTEAFF. CDR3 in DNA: TGTGCCAGCAGCTTAGTTCAGGGGGGCGGCACTGAAGCTTTCTTT. The full variable domain, its missing parts supplied by reference TRBV7-6 and TRBJ1-1, is GAGVSQSPRYKVTKRGQDVALRCDPISGHVSLYWYRQALGQGPEFLTYFNYEAQQDKSGLPNDRFSAERPEGSISTLTIQRTEQRDSAMYRCASSLVQGGGTEAFFGQGTRLTVV.

This chain links TRBV6-5 with TRBJ2-2; 10 bases fit TRBD1. The CDR3 runs to 16 residues. The V gene's germline CDR1 is MNHEY and CDR2 SVGAGI. The ends lost 4 bases at V and 6 bases at J; junction bases unmatched: 8. The CDR3 DNA reads TGTGCCAGCAGTTTCAGACAGGGGGCTAATTCCGGGGAGCTGTTTTTT. It encodes CASSFRQGANSGELFF.

The V and J genes are TRBV4-3 and TRBJ2-7, with TRBD2 identical over 7 bases. Germline-derived CDR1 and CDR2 are LGHNA and YSLEER. The CDR3 is made up of 16 amino acids. Trimming took 3 bases from V and 2 from J; bases not matched to a gene: 10. This CDR3 is CASSQDQGGSAYEQYF. The CDR3 DNA reads as TGCGCCAGCAGCCAGGACCAGGGAGGGAGCGCCTACGAGCAGTACTTC.

The chain has TRBV10-2 and TRBJ2-7; the match to TRBD1 covers 9 bases. The J segment lost 4 bases and the V segment lost 2 bases, leaving 3 bases of the junction unmatched. CDR3 length: 14 amino acids. The germline gives CDR1 WSHSY, CDR2 SAAADI. Here the CDR3 DNA reads TGCGCCAGCAGTGAGGGACAGGGGACTTACGAGCAGTACGTC. This encodes CASSEGQGTYEQYV.

V is TRBV11-2 and J is TRBJ2-1; maybe TRBD2 (5 bases). V lost 5 bases and J 5 bases, leaving 13 bases between the germline ends. CDR3 length: 14 amino acids. CDR1 and CDR2 (germline): SGHAT, FQNNGV. CDR3 coding DNA: TGTGCCAGCAGCGGACTGAAAGTAAACAATGAGCAGTTCTTC. Its translation is CASSGLKVNNEQFF.

The V and J genes are TRBV7-9 and TRBJ1-5, with no clear D. CDR3 size: 12 residues. V lost 5 bases and J 5 bases, leaving 7 bases between the germline ends. Germline V CDR1 and CDR2: SEHNR, FQNEAQ (reference sequence). This CDR3 reads CASSLTDQPQHF. DNA for the CDR3: TGTGCCAGCAGCCTAACGGATCAGCCCCAGCATTTT.

This clone was recorded only once. The CDR3 nucleotides read TGTGCCAGCAGTCCTCAAGGCACCGGGGAGCTGTTTTTT. Translated, it gives CASSPQGTGELFF. This rearrangement joins TRBV13 to TRBJ2-2; D gene uncertain. The CDR3 contains 13 residues. The V gene's germline CDR1 is PRHDT and CDR2 FYEKMQ (reference sequence). V lost 6 bases to trimming and J lost 4 bases, with 9 bases between them.

This chain uses TRBV6-5 with TRBJ2-7; 7 nucleotides align to TRBD2. Trimming removed 5 bases from V and 4 bases from J; junction bases left unmatched: 5. The germline CDR1 and CDR2 sequences are MNHEY and SVGAGI. The CDR3 runs to 13 residues. CDR3 loop: CASSTGGEYEQYF. For the CDR3, the DNA is TGTGCCAGCAGTACGGGAGGCGAATACGAGCAGTACTTC.

This clone appeared once. The chain is built from TRBV6-6 and TRBJ2-1; D gene unclear. V was shortened by 0 bases and J by 1 base, with 7 bases between the two germline ends. This CDR3 is built from 15 residues. Germline V gene sequence: CDR1 MNHNY, CDR2 SVGAGI (reference sequence). In DNA form, the CDR3 reads TGTGCCAGCAGTTACTCGACGGCATCCTACAATGAGCAGTTCTTC. Translation: CASSYSTASYNEQFF.

The CDR3 sequence: CASSESQGGTGELFF. CDR3 in DNA: TGTGCCAGCAGTGAATCCCAGGGGGGCACCGGGGAGCTGTTTTTT. V is TRBV6-1 and J is TRBJ2-2, with D maybe TRBD1 (7 bases). The CDR3 spans 15 residues. Germline CDR1 and CDR2: MNHNS and SASEGT. Trimming shortened V by 2 bases and J by 4 bases, and 11 bases separated the two germline ends.

The chain has TRBV19 and TRBJ2-2, with D possibly called TRBD1 or TRBD2 (7 bases each). Trimming took 3 bases from V and 7 from J, leaving 18 bases between them. Germline V gives CDR1 LNHDA, CDR2 SQIVND (reference sequence). CDR3 length: 16 amino acids. The CDR3 DNA follows: TGTGCCAGTAGTATGGGGAGGGGGCGTTTTGGCGGGGAGCTGTTTTTT. Encoded protein: CASSMGRGRFGGELFF.

V is TRBV6-5 and J is TRBJ2-3; TRBD2 aligns across 8 bases. The V gene's germline CDR1 is MNHEY and CDR2 SVGAGI. V shed 5 bases and J 6 bases; nucleotides not matched to a gene: 4. CDR3 length: 13 amino acids. CDR3 amino acids: CASSPTSGDTQYF. The CDR3 region has the DNA TGTGCCAGCAGTCCAACTAGCGGCGATACGCAGTATTTT.

Judged by abundance, this clone is medium-sized. This chain connects TRBV7-2 to TRBJ2-7, with a possible D match to TRBD1 (5 bases). CDR1 and CDR2 (germline): SGHTA, FQGNSA. The CDR3 sequence is 14 residues long. Deletions cut 6 bases from V and 0 bases from J, with 12 bases between. The CDR3 here is CASRRQLTSYEQYF. The DNA for the CDR3 is TGTGCCAGCAGGCGACAGTTAACCTCCTACGAGCAGTACTTC.

V and J are TRBV9 and TRBJ2-2, with D unresolved. V shed 2 bases and J shed 2 bases, with 4 bases lying between them. CDR3 length: 13 residues. Germline lookup yields CDR1 SGDLS and CDR2 YYNGEE. The CDR3 region is CASSVSNTGELFF. The CDR3 DNA is TGTGCCAGCAGCGTCTCTAACACCGGGGAGCTGTTTTTT.

This clone was picked up one time. The J gene is TRBJ1-5, the V gene TRBV4-1; possible D gene TRBD1, 5 bases. Germline V CDR1 and CDR2: MGHRA, YSYEKL. This CDR3 contains 16 residues. V lost 4 bases to trimming and J lost 2 bases, with 15 bases between them. CDR3 sequence reads: CASSPTELIGNQPQHF. CDR3 nucleotide sequence: TGCGCCAGCAGCCCGACAGAACTTATTGGCAATCAGCCCCAGCATTTT.

The chain is built from TRBV5-1 and TRBJ2-3; 9 positions match TRBD2. The CDR3 spans 14 residues. Germline-derived CDR1 and CDR2 are SGHRS and YFSETQ. V gave up 5 bases and J gave up 2 bases; unmatched junction bases: 3. CDR3 nucleotides: TGCGCCAGCAGTCTAGCGGGGACCACAGATACGCAGTATTTT. Amino acid sequence: CASSLAGTTDTQYF.

This clone is a singleton in its sample. V gene TRBV7-2 combines with J gene TRBJ1-2, with TRBD1 identical over 9 bases. Unmatched junction bases numbered 16, after V lost 5 bases and J lost 9 bases. The CDR3 runs 16 residues. In germline, CDR1 is SGHTA, CDR2 FQGNSA. The CDR3 coding sequence is TGTGCCAGCAGCCCCCCCCCGGGACAGGGAAAGAGAAGCTACACCTTC. Translation: CASSPPPGQGKRSYTF.

The chain carries TRBV18 and TRBJ1-2; unclear D gene. V lost 3 bases to trimming and J lost 8 bases, with 10 bases between them. The CDR3 length is 12 residues. Germline CDR1 KGHSH, CDR2 LQKENI. The CDR3 loop reads CASSPKDGGYTF. The CDR3 DNA reads as TGTGCCAGCTCACCCAAAGATGGAGGCTACACCTTC.

The chain uses TRBV4-2 and TRBJ1-1, with D hard to call. In germline, CDR1 is LGHNA, CDR2 YNFKEQ. This CDR3 is 11 amino acids long. The germline V and J ends were trimmed by 1 base and 7 bases, with 4 bases remaining between them. The CDR3 DNA sequence: TGTGCCAGCAGCCAAGGATTTGAAGCTTTCTTT. Translation: CASSQGFEAFF.

The V and J genes are TRBV6-1 and TRBJ1-2; the D gene is possibly TRBD1 (6 bases). The V gene lost 4 bases and the J gene lost 8 bases, with 11 bases spanning the gap. CDR3 size: 12 residues. The germline gives CDR1 MNHNS, CDR2 SASEGT. The chain's CDR3 is CASSAGVHGYTF. CDR3 nucleotides: TGTGCCAGCAGTGCAGGGGTCCACGGCTACACCTTC.

This chain joins TRBV2 and TRBJ1-6; the D is unclear. The germline gives CDR1 SNHLY, CDR2 FYNNEI. Trimming pared 7 bases from V and 3 bases from J, leaving 10 bases between. The CDR3 contains 14 residues. This chain's CDR3 is CASTQTLYNSPLHF. CDR3 nucleotides: TGTGCCAGCACACAAACCCTCTATAATTCACCCCTCCACTTT.

The CDR3 sequence: CAWTTWPSGGTYEQYF. For the CDR3, the DNA is TGTGCCTGGACAACGTGGCCTAGCGGGGGAACCTACGAGCAGTACTTC. The chain is built from TRBV30 and TRBJ2-5; 10 bases align to TRBD2. The end of the DNA aligns better with TRBJ2-7, so the J call may be wrong. This CDR3 comprises 16 residues. Germline loops: CDR1 GTSNPN, CDR2 SVGIG (reference sequence).

This clone has just one count. The rearrangement links TRBV6-6 to TRBJ1-1; D is perhaps TRBD1 (5 bases). Trimming left V 3 bases short and J 1 base short, with 15 bases between. CDR3 length: 16 residues. Per the germline V gene, CDR1 is MNHNY and CDR2 is SVGAGI (reference sequence). The CDR3 sequence: CASSYGGVGTNTEAFF. The CDR3 DNA is TGTGCCAGCAGTTATGGTGGAGTGGGGACGAACACTGAAGCTTTCTTT.

The rearrangement uses TRBV11-2 and TRBJ2-4; TRBD1 matches 9 bases. Trimming removed 4 bases from V and 6 bases from J; junction bases left unmatched: 4. Germline V lookup: CDR1 SGHAT, CDR2 FQNNGV. The CDR3 is 14 amino acids. CDR3 DNA: TGTGCCAGCAGCTCTTCGACAGGGGGAAACATTCAGTACTTC. Translated, it gives CASSSSTGGNIQYF.

This chain links TRBV11-2 with TRBJ2-7; a possible D gene is TRBD2 (5 bases). V was cut by 1 base and J by 4 bases, with 8 bases left in between. The CDR3 runs to 13 residues. In germline, CDR1 is SGHAT, CDR2 FQNNGV. The CDR3 here is CASSLGREYEQYF. CDR3 nucleotide sequence: TGTGCCAGCAGCTTAGGAAGGGAGTACGAGCAGTACTTC.

This chain uses TRBV19 with TRBJ2-2; possibly TRBD1 for D (7 bases). There are 16 residues in the CDR3. Germline V gene sequence: CDR1 LNHDA, CDR2 SQIVND (reference sequence). The V and J ends lost 6 bases and 5 bases respectively, with 19 bases between them. The CDR3 nucleotides are TGTGCCAGTAGCCACGTTAGACAGGGAGGTACCGGGGAGCTGTTTTTT. Protein sequence: CASSHVRQGGTGELFF. The full variable domain, completed using reference TRBV19 and TRBJ2-2, is DGGITQSPKYLFRKEGQNVTLSCEQNLNHDAMYWYRQDPGQGLRLIYYSQIVNDFQKGDIAEGYSVSREKKESFPLTVTSAQKNPTAFYLCASSHVRQGGTGELFFGEGSRLTVL.